This TCR beta chain was sequenced in a study of CD8 T cells in ankylosing spondylitis. Study-level findings and limits: Certain motif variants had earlier been reported in reactive arthritis synovial fluid and blood. From matched ankylosing spondylitis synovial fluid, disease-linked clones were reportedly recovered at significantly enriched levels. Clones that were linked to disease were CD8+ and were relatively rare in peripheral blood.

Regarding this clonotype: The target antigen is unknown.

Quantitative molecular-barcoded 5'-RACE generated the TCR beta libraries. TCRdb re-derived calls from the 5' RACE reads in MiXCR, one entry per CDR3 protein. The table includes 200,000 or so distinct CDR3 sequences, roughly 26% detected once. Trimming at V came to 0 bases and at J to 3 bases, leaving 3 bases not matched to a gene. Germline assignment: CDR1 MNHEY and CDR2 SVGAGI. The CDR3 spans 16 residues. This chain connects TRBV6-5 to TRBJ2-1, with 9 bases fitting TRBD1. Sequencing was done on a sample of blood, either unsorted or a sorted T cell fraction (not recorded which). This sequence was found in a male donor with ankylosing spondylitis or in good health (not recorded which). The CDR3 protein is CASSYSGTGLYNEQFF. The CDR3 DNA sequence: TGTGCCAGCAGTTACTCGGGGACAGGGCTCTACAATGAGCAGTTCTTC.